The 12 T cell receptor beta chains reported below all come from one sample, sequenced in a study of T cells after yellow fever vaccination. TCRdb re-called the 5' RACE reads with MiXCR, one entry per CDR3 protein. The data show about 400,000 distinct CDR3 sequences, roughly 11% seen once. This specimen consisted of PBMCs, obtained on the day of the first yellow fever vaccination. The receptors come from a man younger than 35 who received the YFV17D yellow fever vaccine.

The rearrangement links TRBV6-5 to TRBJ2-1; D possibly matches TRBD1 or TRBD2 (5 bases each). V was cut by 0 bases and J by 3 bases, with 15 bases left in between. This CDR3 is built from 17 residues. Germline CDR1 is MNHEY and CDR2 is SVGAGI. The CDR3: CASSYSAGGDSYNEQFF. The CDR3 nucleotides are TGTGCCAGCAGTTACTCGGCGGGTGGCGACAGCTACAATGAGCAGTTCTTC.

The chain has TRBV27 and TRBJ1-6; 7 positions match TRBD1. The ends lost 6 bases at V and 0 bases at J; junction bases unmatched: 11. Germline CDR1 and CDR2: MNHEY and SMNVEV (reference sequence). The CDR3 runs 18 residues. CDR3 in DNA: TGTGCCAGCAGCACAACAACAGGGGCGAGCTCCTATAATTCACCCCTCCACTTT. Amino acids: CASSTTTGASSYNSPLHF.

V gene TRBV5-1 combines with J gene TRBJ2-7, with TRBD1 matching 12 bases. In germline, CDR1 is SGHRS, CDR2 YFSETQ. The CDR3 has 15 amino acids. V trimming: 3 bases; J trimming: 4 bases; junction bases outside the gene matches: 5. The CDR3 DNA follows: TGCGCCAGCAGCTCCGGGACAGGGGGCCCTTACGAGCAGTACTTC. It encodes CASSSGTGGPYEQYF.

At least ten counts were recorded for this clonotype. The CDR3 nucleotides read TGTGCCAGCAGTTTACACCCAGCGGGGGGGTACAATGAGCAGTTCTTC. The encoded protein is CASSLHPAGGYNEQFF. This sequence joins TRBV28 and TRBJ2-1, with 10 positions matching TRBD2. Germline CDR1 is MDHEN and CDR2 is SYDVKM. Trimming at V came to 2 bases and at J to 4 bases, leaving 5 bases not matched to a gene. The CDR3 totals 16 residues.

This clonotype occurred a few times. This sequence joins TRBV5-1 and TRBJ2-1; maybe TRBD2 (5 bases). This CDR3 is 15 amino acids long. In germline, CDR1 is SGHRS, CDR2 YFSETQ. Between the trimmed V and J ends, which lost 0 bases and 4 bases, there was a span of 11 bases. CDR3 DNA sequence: TGCGCCAGCAGCTTGGTCAGCGGAACTTACAATGAGCAGTTCTTC. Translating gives CASSLVSGTYNEQFF. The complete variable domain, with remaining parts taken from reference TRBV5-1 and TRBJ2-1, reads KAGVTQTPRYLIKTRGQQVTLSCSPISGHRSVSWYQQTPGQGLQFLFEYFSETQRNKGNFPGRFSGRQFSNSRSEMNVSTLELGDSALYLCASSLVSGTYNEQFFGPGTRLTVL.

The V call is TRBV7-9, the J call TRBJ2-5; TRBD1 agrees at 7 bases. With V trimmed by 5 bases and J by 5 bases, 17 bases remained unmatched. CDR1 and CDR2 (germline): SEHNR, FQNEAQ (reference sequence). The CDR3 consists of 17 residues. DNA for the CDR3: TGTGCCAGCAGCCGTAGGACAGGAAGAAGGGAAGGGGAGACCCAGTACTTC. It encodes CASSRRTGRREGETQYF. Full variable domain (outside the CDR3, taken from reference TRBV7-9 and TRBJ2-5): DTGVSQNPRHKITKRGQNVTFRCDPISEHNRLYWYRQTLGQGPEFLTYFQNEAQLEKSRLLSDRFSAERPKGSFSTLEIQRTEQGDSAMYLCASSRRTGRREGETQYFGPGTRLLVL.

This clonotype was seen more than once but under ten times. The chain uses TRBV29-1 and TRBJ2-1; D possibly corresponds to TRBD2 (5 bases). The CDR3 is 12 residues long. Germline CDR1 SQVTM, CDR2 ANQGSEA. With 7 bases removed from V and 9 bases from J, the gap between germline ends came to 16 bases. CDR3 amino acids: CSATKTRGEQFF. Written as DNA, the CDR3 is TGCAGCGCGACCAAAACTAGAGGTGAGCAGTTCTTC.

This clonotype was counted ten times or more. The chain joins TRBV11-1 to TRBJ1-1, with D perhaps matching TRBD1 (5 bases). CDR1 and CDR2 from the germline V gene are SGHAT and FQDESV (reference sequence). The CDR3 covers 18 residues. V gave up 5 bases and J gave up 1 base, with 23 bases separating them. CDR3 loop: CASSPSGGQTLGNTEAFF. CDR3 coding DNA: TGTGCCAGCAGCCCGTCGGGTGGACAAACCTTAGGGAACACTGAAGCTTTCTTT.

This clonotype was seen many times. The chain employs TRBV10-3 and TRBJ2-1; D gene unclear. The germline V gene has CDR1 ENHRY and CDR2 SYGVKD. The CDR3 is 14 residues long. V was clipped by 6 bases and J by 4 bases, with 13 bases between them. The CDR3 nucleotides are TGTGCCATCAGGGCTACCCCATCGTACAATGAGCAGTTCTTC. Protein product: CAIRATPSYNEQFF.

Written as DNA, the CDR3 is TGCAGTGCCCTTCGAGCGGGGCCGGGTAGCACAGATACGCAGTATTTT. Protein product: CSALRAGPGSTDTQYF. The chain is built from TRBV20-1 and TRBJ2-3, with 7 nucleotides matching TRBD2. The CDR3 spans 16 residues. Germline V gene lookup returns CDR1 DFQATT and CDR2 SNEGSKA (reference sequence). V lost 6 bases, J lost 0 bases, and 12 bases stayed unmatched.

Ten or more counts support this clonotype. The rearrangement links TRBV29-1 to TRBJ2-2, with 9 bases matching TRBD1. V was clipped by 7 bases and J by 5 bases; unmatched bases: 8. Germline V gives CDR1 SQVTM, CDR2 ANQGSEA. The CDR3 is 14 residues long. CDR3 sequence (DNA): TGCAGCGGAACAAGGGACAGGGCGACCGGGGAGCTGTTTTTT. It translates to CSGTRDRATGELFF.

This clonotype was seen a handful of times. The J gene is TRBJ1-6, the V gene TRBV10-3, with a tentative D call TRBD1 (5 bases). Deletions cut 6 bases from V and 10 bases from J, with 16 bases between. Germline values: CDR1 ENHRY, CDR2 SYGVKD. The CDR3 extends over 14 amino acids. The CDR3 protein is CAIRGDELGSPLHF. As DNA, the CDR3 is TGTGCCATCAGGGGGGACGAGTTAGGATCACCCCTCCACTTT.